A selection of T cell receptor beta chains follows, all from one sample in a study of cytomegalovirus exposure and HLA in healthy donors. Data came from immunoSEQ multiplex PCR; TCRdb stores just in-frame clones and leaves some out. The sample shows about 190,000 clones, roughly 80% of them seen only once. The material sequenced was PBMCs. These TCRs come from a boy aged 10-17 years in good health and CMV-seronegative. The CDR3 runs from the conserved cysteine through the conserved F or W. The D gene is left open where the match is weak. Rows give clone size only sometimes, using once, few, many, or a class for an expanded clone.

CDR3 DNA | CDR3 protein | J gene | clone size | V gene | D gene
TGTGCCAGCAGCGTGTTAGAGGCCTCCTACAATGAGCAGTTCTTC | CASSVLEASYNEQFF | TRBJ2-1 | NA | TRBV9 | NA
TGTGCCAGTAGTATAGATCATCGGGATGAGCAGTTCTTC | CASSIDHRDEQFF | TRBJ2-1 | NA | TRBV19 | NA
TGTGCCAGCAGCTTGACTAGCGGGGGTTTTTACGAGCAGTACTTC | CASSLTSGGFYEQYF | TRBJ2-7 | NA | TRBV7-2 | TRBD2
TGTGCCAGCAGTGTCACCGGGACAGCCAATCAGCCCCAGCATTTT | CASSVTGTANQPQHF | TRBJ1-5 | NA | TRBV28 | TRBD1
TGTGCCAGCAGTAGACAGGGGGGTTATCGGCCCCAGCATTTT | CASSRQGGYRPQHF | TRBJ1-5 | NA | TRBV28 | TRBD1
TGCGCCAGCAGCCAAGAGGGGAGTCTCCCCTTCACTGAAGCTTTCTTT | CASSQEGSLPFTEAFF | TRBJ1-1 | NA | TRBV4-1 | NA
TGTGCCAGCAGGGACAGGGTCTACGAGCAGTACTTC | CASRDRVYEQYF | TRBJ2-7 | NA | TRBV2 | TRBD1
TGTGCCAGCCGGGACAGGGGGCTCCAAGAGACCCAGTACTTC | CASRDRGLQETQYF | TRBJ2-5 | NA | TRBV2 | TRBD1
TGTGCCACCAGCAGAGAAAGTGGGGAGAGTGAAAAACTGCTTTTT | CATSRESGESEKLLF | TRBJ1-4 | NA | TRBV15 | NA
TGTGCCAGCAGCTTACCCCGGACTAGGGGAAGCTCCTACAATGAGCAGTTCTTC | CASSLPRTRGSSYNEQFF | TRBJ2-1 | NA | TRBV7-6 | TRBD2
TGTGCCATCAGCTTTCAGCGGGACTATGGCTACACCTTC | CAISFQRDYGYTF | TRBJ1-2 | NA | TRBV10-3 | NA
TGTGCCAGCCAGGAGCGGGACAGGGGCGAAAGACTGTTTTTT | CASQERDRGERLFF | TRBJ1-4 | once | TRBV11-3 | TRBD1
TGTGCCAGCAGCTTAGGGACAGGTTTGACCTACGAGCAGTACTTC | CASSLGTGLTYEQYF | TRBJ2-7 | few | TRBV7-8 | TRBD1
TGTGCCAGCAGCCCCTCAGCGGGGGAGTTCACCGGGGAGCTGTTTTTT | CASSPSAGEFTGELFF | TRBJ2-2 | NA | TRBV7-8 | TRBD2
TGCGCCAGCAGTGAGTCGGGCGGGGGGAGCAATCAGCCCCAGCATTTT | CASSESGGGSNQPQHF | TRBJ1-5 | few | TRBV10-2 | NA
TGTGCCAGCAGCACACAGACCAATCAGCCCCAGCATTTT | CASSTQTNQPQHF | TRBJ1-5 | once | TRBV9 | NA
TGTGCCAGCAGTTTATGGACAGTTGCAACTAATGAAAAACTGTTTTTT | CASSLWTVATNEKLFF | TRBJ1-4 | NA | TRBV28 | NA
TGCGCCAGCAGCCAAGCGGAGACCGGGGAGCTGTTTTTT | CASSQAETGELFF | TRBJ2-2 | NA | TRBV4-3 | NA
TGTGCCAGCAGCTTACAACGGGGCACCGGGGAGCTGTTTTTT | CASSLQRGTGELFF | TRBJ2-2 | once | TRBV7-2 | NA
TGTGCCAGCAGCCGGAGGGGGGGTGAGTCACCCCTCCACTTT | CASSRRGGESPLHF | TRBJ1-6 | NA | TRBV7-9 | NA
TGTGCTAGTGGCCAGACAGGGCTTGGCTACACCTTC | CASGQTGLGYTF | TRBJ1-2 | NA | TRBV12-5 | TRBD1
TGCGCCAGCAGCCCGACCCCAACTAGCGGGAGGATCTCTGGGGCCAACGTCCTGACTTTC | CASSPTPTSGRISGANVLTF | TRBJ2-6 | NA | TRBV5-1 | TRBD2
TGTGCCAGCATCGACAGCAAGCTAGCGGGACAACATTACAATGAGCAGTTCTTC | CASIDSKLAGQHYNEQFF | TRBJ2-1 | NA | TRBV2 | TRBD2
TGTGCCTGGAGCCAAGGGACAGTTCTTAGGACGACCCAGTACTTC | CAWSQGTVLRTTQYF | TRBJ2-5 | NA | TRBV30 | TRBD1
TGTGCCAGCAGCTTAAGGGGAATGGGCTATGGCTACACCTTC | CASSLRGMGYGYTF | TRBJ1-2 | NA | TRBV5-6 | NA
TGTGCCAGCAGCTTTAAAGGGAGTATCTACGAGCAGTACTTC | CASSFKGSIYEQYF | TRBJ2-7 | NA | TRBV7-2 | NA
TGTGCCAGCAGCTTGTTGACAGGGGTACTTTATGAGCAGTTCTTC | CASSLLTGVLYEQFF | TRBJ2-1 | NA | TRBV7-2 | TRBD1
TGTGCCAGCAGCATGTCCAGGGTGGGGTACGAGCAGTACTTC | CASSMSRVGYEQYF | TRBJ2-7 | NA | TRBV7-8 | NA
TGCGCCAGCAGCCAAGATTCCGGGGGAGTGGGGACCGGGGAGCTGTTTTTT | CASSQDSGGVGTGELFF | TRBJ2-2 | NA | TRBV4-1 | NA
TGTGCCGCTGGCGGGGACAGGGGCTACGAGCAGTACTTC | CAAGGDRGYEQYF | TRBJ2-7 | NA | TRBV2 | TRBD1
TGTGCCAGCAGTGAAGCGCCAGGTCAGCCCCAGCATTTT | CASSEAPGQPQHF | TRBJ1-5 | NA | TRBV6-1 | NA
TGTGCCAGTAGTATCCACGTCGGTGGCCAAGAGACCCAGTACTTC | CASSIHVGGQETQYF | TRBJ2-5 | NA | TRBV19 | NA
TGTGCCAGCAGCGTAGATGCCAGGGGGACGGGCTACACCTTC | CASSVDARGTGYTF | TRBJ1-2 | NA | TRBV9 | TRBD1
TGTGCCAGCAGCGAGTCGGTTGGGGGCCTTTCACCCCTCCACTTT | CASSESVGGLSPLHF | TRBJ1-6 | NA | TRBV2 | NA
TGCGCCAGCAGCTTGGAGGGGGCCGGCTACTATGGCTACACCTTC | CASSLEGAGYYGYTF | TRBJ1-2 | NA | TRBV5-1 | TRBD1
TGTGCCAGCAGTTTCCGAGAGAGATCCGGGGAGCTGTTTTTT | CASSFRERSGELFF | TRBJ2-2 | NA | TRBV27 | NA
TGTGCCTGGAGTGTAATTCGTTACGAGCAGTACTTC | CAWSVIRYEQYF | TRBJ2-7 | NA | TRBV30 | NA
TGTGCCAGCAGCCTGGACTTTTATAGCAATCAGCCCCAGCATTTT | CASSLDFYSNQPQHF | TRBJ1-5 | NA | TRBV11-2 | NA
TGCGCCAGCAGTCTGAGCGGAGGTGACCAAGAGACCCAGTACTTC | CASSLSGGDQETQYF | TRBJ2-5 | once | TRBV5-1 | NA
TGTGCCAGCAGTCCTCACAGGGTAGATCAGCCCCAGCATTTT | CASSPHRVDQPQHF | TRBJ1-5 | NA | TRBV27 | NA
TGTGCCAGTAGTCCGAAGACAGGGACCTTTGAAGCTTTCTTT | CASSPKTGTFEAFF | TRBJ1-1 | NA | TRBV19 | TRBD1
TGTGCCAGCAGCTTAGGGGGGCCCTACGAGCAGTACTTC | CASSLGGPYEQYF | TRBJ2-7 | NA | TRBV7-2 | NA